This entry concerns a single TCR beta chain. The antigen remains unidentified. Assay: immunoSEQ multiplex PCR; the TCRdb copy retains only in-frame clones and omits some. Seen here are tens of thousands of clones, about nine tenths observed once, and the top ten hold 0.55% to 0.8%. The CDR3 spans 15 residues. Per the germline V gene, CDR1 is MNHEY and CDR2 is SVGAGI. V lost 0 bases, J lost 3 bases, and 2 bases stayed unmatched. The sample comes from a study of graft-versus-host responses after intestinal transplantation. At the level of the study: Each recipient received a multivisceral, liver-intestinal, or isolated intestinal graft.

The study's findings and limits: GvH clones were found in recipient marrow; some appeared first in ileum or blood.

The source of this sequence is a human patient who received an intestinal transplant, so some T cells may come from the graft donor. This specimen consisted of PBMCs, obtained 98 days after intestinal transplantation. The chain is built from TRBV6-5 and TRBJ2-5; 9 bases are shared with TRBD2. CDR3 sequence reads: CASSYSRGGKETQYF. The CDR3 DNA sequence: TGTGCCAGCAGTTACTCGCGGGGGGGCAAAGAGACCCAGTACTTC.